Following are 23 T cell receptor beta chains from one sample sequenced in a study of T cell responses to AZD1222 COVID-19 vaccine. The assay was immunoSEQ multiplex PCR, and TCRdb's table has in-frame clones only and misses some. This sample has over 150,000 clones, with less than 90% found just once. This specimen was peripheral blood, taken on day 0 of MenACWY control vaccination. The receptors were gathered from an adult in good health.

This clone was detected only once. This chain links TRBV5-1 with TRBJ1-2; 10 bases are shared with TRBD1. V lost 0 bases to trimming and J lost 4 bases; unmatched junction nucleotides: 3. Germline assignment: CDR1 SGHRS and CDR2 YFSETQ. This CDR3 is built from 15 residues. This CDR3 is CASSLEGTGAYGYTF. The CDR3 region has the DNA TGCGCCAGCAGCTTGGAGGGGACAGGGGCCTATGGCTACACCTTC.

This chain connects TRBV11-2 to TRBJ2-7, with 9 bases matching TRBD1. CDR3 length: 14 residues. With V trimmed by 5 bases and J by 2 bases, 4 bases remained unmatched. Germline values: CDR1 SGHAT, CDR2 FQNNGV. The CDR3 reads CASSLNRGPYEQYV. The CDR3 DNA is TGTGCCAGCAGCCTTAACAGGGGGCCCTACGAGCAGTACGTC.

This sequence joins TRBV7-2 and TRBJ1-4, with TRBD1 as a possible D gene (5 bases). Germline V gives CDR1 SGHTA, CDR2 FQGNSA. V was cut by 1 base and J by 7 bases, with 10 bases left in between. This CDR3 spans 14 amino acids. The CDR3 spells CASSLGGWGEKLFF. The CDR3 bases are TGTGCCAGCAGCTTAGGGGGGTGGGGTGAAAAACTGTTTTTT.

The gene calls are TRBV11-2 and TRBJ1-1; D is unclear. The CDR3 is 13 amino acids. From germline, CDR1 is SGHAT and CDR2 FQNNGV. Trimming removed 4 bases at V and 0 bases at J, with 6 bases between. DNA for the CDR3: TGTGCCAGCAGCTCCGAAATGAACACTGAAGCTTTCTTT. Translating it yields CASSSEMNTEAFF.

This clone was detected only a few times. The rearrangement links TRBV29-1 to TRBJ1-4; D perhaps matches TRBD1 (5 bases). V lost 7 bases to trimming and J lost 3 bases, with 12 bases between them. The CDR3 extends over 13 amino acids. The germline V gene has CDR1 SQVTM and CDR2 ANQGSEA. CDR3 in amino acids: CSAEPGSNEKLFF. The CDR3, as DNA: TGCAGCGCCGAGCCAGGGTCTAATGAAAAACTGTTTTTT.

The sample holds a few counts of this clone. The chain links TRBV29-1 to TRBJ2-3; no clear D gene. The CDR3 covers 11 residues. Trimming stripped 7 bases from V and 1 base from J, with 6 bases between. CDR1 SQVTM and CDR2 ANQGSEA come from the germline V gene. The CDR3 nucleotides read TGCAGCGGACGAGGCACAGATACGCAGTATTTT. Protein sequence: CSGRGTDTQYF.

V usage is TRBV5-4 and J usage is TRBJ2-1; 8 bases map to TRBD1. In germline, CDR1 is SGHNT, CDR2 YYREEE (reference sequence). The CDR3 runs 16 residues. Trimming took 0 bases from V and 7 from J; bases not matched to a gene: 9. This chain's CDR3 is CASSLEPGGRGNEQFF. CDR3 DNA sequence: TGTGCCAGCAGCTTGGAACCAGGGGGCCGTGGAAATGAGCAGTTCTTC.

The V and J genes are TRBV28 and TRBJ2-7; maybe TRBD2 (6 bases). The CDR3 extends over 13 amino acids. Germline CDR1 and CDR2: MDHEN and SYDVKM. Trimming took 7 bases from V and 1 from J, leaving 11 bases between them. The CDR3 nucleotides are TGTGCCAGCACCCGGGGGTCTTCCTACGAGCAGTACGTC. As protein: CASTRGSSYEQYV.

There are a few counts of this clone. CDR3 sequence: CASSRDRGPSSYNEQFF. The CDR3 DNA reads as TGCGCCAGCAGCCGTGACAGGGGCCCTAGCTCCTACAATGAGCAGTTCTTC. The chain recombines TRBV5-1 with TRBJ2-1, with TRBD1 matching over 8 bases. The CDR3 is made up of 17 amino acids. CDR1 and CDR2 from the germline V gene are SGHRS and YFSETQ. The trim removed 4 bases at V and 0 bases at J, leaving 9 bases unmatched.

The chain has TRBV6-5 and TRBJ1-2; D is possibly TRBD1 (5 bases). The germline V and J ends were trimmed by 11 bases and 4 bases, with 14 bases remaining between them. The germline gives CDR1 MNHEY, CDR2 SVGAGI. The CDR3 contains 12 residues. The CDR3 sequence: CAGPGTFYGYTF. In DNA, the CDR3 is TGTGCCGGACCCGGGACCTTCTATGGCTACACCTTC.

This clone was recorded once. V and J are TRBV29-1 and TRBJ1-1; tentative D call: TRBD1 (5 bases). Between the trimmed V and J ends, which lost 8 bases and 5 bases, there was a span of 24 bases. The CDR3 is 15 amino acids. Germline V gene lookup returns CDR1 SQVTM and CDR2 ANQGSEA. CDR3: CSIYDGHLGRTEAFF. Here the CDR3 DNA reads TGCAGCATTTATGATGGACACCTGGGTCGGACTGAAGCTTTCTTT. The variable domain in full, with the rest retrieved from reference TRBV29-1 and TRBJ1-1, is SAVISQKPSRDICQRGTSLTIQCQVDSQVTMMFWYRQQPGQSLTLIATANQGSEATYESGFVIDKFPISRPNLTFSTLTVSNMSPEDSSIYLCSIYDGHLGRTEAFFGQGTRLTVV.

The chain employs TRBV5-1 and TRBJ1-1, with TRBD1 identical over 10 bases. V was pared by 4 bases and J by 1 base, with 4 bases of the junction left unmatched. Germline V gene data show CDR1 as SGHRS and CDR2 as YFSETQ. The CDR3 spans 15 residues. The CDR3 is CASSRGQGTNTEAFF. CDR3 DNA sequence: TGCGCCAGCAGCAGGGGACAGGGGACGAACACTGAAGCTTTCTTT.

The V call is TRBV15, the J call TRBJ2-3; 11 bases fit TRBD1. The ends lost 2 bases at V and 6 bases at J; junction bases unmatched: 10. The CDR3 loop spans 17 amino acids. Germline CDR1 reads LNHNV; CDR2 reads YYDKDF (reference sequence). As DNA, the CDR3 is TGTGCCACCAGCAGACTAGGACAGGGGGCCGTAAGGGATACGCAGTATTTT. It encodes CATSRLGQGAVRDTQYF.

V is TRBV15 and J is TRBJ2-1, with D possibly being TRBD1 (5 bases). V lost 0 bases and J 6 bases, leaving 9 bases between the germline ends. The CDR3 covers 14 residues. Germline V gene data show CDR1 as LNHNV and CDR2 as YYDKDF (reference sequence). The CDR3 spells CATSRDRQINEQFF. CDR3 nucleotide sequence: TGTGCCACCAGCAGAGACAGACAGATCAATGAGCAGTTCTTC.

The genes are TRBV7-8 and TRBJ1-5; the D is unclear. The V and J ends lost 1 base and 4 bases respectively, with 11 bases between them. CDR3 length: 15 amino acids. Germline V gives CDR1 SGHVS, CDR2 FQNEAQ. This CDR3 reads CASSLERSLNQPQHF. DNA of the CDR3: TGTGCCAGCAGCTTAGAGCGGAGTTTAAATCAGCCCCAGCATTTT.

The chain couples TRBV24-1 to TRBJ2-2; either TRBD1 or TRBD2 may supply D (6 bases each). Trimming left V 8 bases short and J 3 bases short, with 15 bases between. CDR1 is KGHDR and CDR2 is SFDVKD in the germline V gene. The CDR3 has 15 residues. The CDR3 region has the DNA TGTGCCACCACTGGTCGGGGGCGGGACACCGGGGAGCTGTTTTTT. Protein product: CATTGRGRDTGELFF.

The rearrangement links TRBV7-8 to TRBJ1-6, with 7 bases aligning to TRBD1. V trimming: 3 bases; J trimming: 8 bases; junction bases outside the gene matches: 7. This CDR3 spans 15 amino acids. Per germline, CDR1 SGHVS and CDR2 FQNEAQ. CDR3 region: CASSLGDRAYSPLHF. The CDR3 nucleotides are TGTGCCAGCAGCTTGGGTGACAGGGCTTATTCACCCCTCCACTTT.

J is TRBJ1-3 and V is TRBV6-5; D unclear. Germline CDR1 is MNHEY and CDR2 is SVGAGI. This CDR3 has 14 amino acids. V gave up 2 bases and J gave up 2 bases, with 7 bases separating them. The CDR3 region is CASSYGGTGNTIYF. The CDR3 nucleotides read TGTGCCAGCAGTTACGGTGGGACTGGAAACACCATATATTTT.

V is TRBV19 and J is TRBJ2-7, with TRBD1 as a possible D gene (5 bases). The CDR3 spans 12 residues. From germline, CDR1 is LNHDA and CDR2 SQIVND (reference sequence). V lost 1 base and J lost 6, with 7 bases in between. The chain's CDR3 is CASSIGTGEQYF. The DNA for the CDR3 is TGTGCCAGTAGTATAGGAACAGGCGAGCAGTACTTC.

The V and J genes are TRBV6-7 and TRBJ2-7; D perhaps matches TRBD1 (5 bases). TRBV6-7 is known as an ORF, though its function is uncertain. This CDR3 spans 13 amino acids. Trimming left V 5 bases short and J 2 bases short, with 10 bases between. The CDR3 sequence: CASSLDSPYEQYF. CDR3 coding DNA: TGTGCCAGCAGTCTAGACAGCCCCTACGAGCAGTACTTC.

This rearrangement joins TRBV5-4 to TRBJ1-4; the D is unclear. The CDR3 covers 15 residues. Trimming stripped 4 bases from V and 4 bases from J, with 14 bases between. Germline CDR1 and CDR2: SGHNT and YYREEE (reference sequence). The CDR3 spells CASSPGVNINEKLFF. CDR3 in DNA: TGTGCCAGCAGCCCTGGCGTAAATATTAATGAAAAACTGTTTTTT.

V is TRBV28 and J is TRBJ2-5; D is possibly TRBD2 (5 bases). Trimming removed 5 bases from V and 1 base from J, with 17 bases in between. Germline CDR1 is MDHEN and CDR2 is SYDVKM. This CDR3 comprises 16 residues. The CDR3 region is CASSPPPGEFQETQYF. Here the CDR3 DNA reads TGTGCCAGCAGTCCCCCCCCCGGGGAGTTCCAAGAGACCCAGTACTTC.

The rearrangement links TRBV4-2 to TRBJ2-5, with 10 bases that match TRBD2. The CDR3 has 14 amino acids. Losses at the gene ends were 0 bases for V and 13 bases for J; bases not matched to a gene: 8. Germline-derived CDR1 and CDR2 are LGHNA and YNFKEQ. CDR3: CASSQDLAGGLTYF. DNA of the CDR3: TGTGCCAGCAGCCAAGATTTAGCGGGAGGCCTTACGTACTTC.